This T cell receptor beta chain stems from a study of cytomegalovirus exposure and HLA in healthy donors. Regarding the study as a whole: Investigators reported more than 150 TCR beta chains as tied to cytomegalovirus. A later analysis revealed that TCR association rates differed between HLA loci, peaking at DRB1 and bottoming out at HLA-C.

The PCR made use of 60 Vbeta and 13 Jbeta primers. Here immunoSEQ multiplex PCR was the method, and the copy in TCRdb shows in-frame clones only, minus some. Of roughly 110,000 clones in the sample, roughly 73% are singletons; the top ten hold 2% to 3%. This clone was detected a few times. Its antigen is currently unknown. V lost 4 bases to trimming and J lost 12 bases; unmatched junction nucleotides: 15. The CDR3 extends over 14 amino acids. Sample: PBMCs. The TCR was taken from a man aged 40-49 years in good health and CMV-seronegative. V usage is TRBV5-3 and J usage is TRBJ1-2, with 7 bases aligning to TRBD1. Being an ORF, TRBV5-3 has a function that is uncertain. DNA for the CDR3: TGTGCCAGAAGCCTCGGGCAGGGGGAAGGGATCGACACCTTC. This encodes CARSLGQGEGIDTF.